A selection of T cell receptor beta chains follows, all from one sample in a study of T cell responses to AZD1222 COVID-19 vaccine. Assay used: immunoSEQ multiplex PCR; TCRdb lists only in-frame clones, some missing. The sample consists of 90,000 to 150,000 clones, around 85% of them appearing once. The sequencing used peripheral blood, collected on day 0 of AZD1222 vaccination. The receptors originated from an adult in good health. The CDR3 runs from the conserved cysteine through the conserved F or W. Each record gives: V gene, D gene, J gene, clone size, CDR3 DNA, CDR3 protein. The D gene is left open where the match is weak. Some rows mark clone size as missing; the rest say once, few, many or name a class of expanded clone.

TRBV6-5	TRBD1	TRBJ2-3	-	TGTGCCAGCAGCCGTCGACAGGGAAGGACGCAGTATTTT	CASSRRQGRTQYF
TRBV5-1	-	TRBJ2-3	-	TGCGCCAGCAGCCCACGGCCTTTAGAAGGGGCAGATACGCAGTATTTT	CASSPRPLEGADTQYF
TRBV28	TRBD1	TRBJ1-1	-	TGTGCCAGCAGCTTATCCGGACAGGGCGACACTGAAGCTTTCTTT	CASSLSGQGDTEAFF
TRBV19	TRBD2	TRBJ2-7	-	TGTGCCAGTAGTATAACTAGCGGGAGGCCGTCCTACGAGCAGTACTTC	CASSITSGRPSYEQYF
TRBV10-1	-	TRBJ1-5	-	TGCGCCAGCAGTGAGTCCGCGCGTGCAGCCCAGCATTTT	CASSESARAAQHF
TRBV2	TRBD1	TRBJ2-1	-	TGTGCCAGCAGCGCAGACAGGGCGACCTACAATGAGCAGTTCTTC	CASSADRATYNEQFF
TRBV2	TRBD1	TRBJ2-7	-	TGTGCCAGCAGTGCCCTAGGACAGGAATCGGGCGAGCAGTACTTC	CASSALGQESGEQYF
TRBV19	-	TRBJ2-2	-	TGTGCCAGTACCCTAGAAGGGCAGACAAGGGCGAACACCGGGGAGCTGTTTTTT	CASTLEGQTRANTGELFF
TRBV24-1	-	TRBJ1-5	-	TGTGCCACCAGTAGGGGCCTTGGGATGCCCCAGCATTTT	CATSRGLGMPQHF
TRBV19	TRBD1	TRBJ1-1	-	TGTGCCAGTCTTGGGACAGAGACGAACACTGAAGCTTTCTTT	CASLGTETNTEAFF
TRBV28	-	TRBJ2-5	once	TGTGCCAGCAGTTTGTTGGGGGCTCAAGAGACCCAGTACTTC	CASSLLGAQETQYF
TRBV7-3	-	TRBJ2-6	-	TGTGCCAGCAGCCCTAGCTCTGGGGCCAACGTCCTGACTTTC	CASSPSSGANVLTF
TRBV28	-	TRBJ2-1	-	TGTGCCAGCAGTCCCCGGGGAGAGCAGTTCTTC	CASSPRGEQFF
TRBV28	TRBD1	TRBJ1-1	-	TGTGCCAGCAGTTTGGAGGGGGCAAAGAACACTGAAGCTTTCTTT	CASSLEGAKNTEAFF
TRBV5-1	TRBD2	TRBJ2-1	-	TGCGCCAGCAGCTTGGGGACTAGCGGGAGTAGGCATGAGCAGTTCTTC	CASSLGTSGSRHEQFF
TRBV10-3	-	TRBJ1-5	-	TGTGCCTCCGAGGGGGGTTCACAGCCCCAGCATTTT	CASEGGSQPQHF
TRBV28	TRBD1	TRBJ2-3	-	TGTGCCAGCAGTCCCGGACAGGGGTACGGGAATACGCAGTATTTT	CASSPGQGYGNTQYF
TRBV30	TRBD1	TRBJ2-5	-	TGTGCCTGGAGTTTCCGGGACAGGGTTAGGGAGACCCAGTACTTC	CAWSFRDRVRETQYF
TRBV11-1	-	TRBJ2-1	once	TGTGCCAGCAGCTTAGGACCGGGTAATTATGAGCAGTTCTTC	CASSLGPGNYEQFF
TRBV5-4	-	TRBJ1-2	-	TGTGCCAGCAGCGTTACCGGGACCCTAAACTATGGCTACACCTTC	CASSVTGTLNYGYTF
TRBV5-4	-	TRBJ2-1	-	TGTGCCAGCAGAGGAGGGAGCTCCTACAATGAGCAGTTCTTC	CASRGGSSYNEQFF
TRBV2	TRBD2	TRBJ2-5	once	TGTGCCAGCAGTGAGCCCCCAACTAGCGGGAGAGAGACCCAGTACTTC	CASSEPPTSGRETQYF